One and the same sample provided the 18 T cell receptor beta chains below, sequenced in a study of cytomegalovirus exposure and HLA in healthy donors. PCR amplification relied on 60 Vbeta primers (plus 13 Jbeta primers). Method: immunoSEQ multiplex PCR; TCRdb's copy keeps in-frame clones and lacks some. The data show 30,000 to 45,000 clones, approximately 90% seen once. Sequenced material: PBMCs. All receptors derive from a woman between 35 and 50 years old in good health and CMV-seropositive.

V is TRBV7-2 and J is TRBJ2-3; D not resolved. The V end was cut by 7 bases, the J end by 0 bases, with 11 bases between. Germline values: CDR1 SGHTA, CDR2 FQGNSA. This CDR3 region has 14 residues. CDR3 DNA sequence: TGTGCCAGCACCCCCTCGGTCAGCACAGATACGCAGTATTTT. This translates into CASTPSVSTDTQYF.

The chain links TRBV6-6 to TRBJ1-6; 10 positions match TRBD1. V shed 5 bases, J shed 6 bases, and the junction held 1 base outside the gene matches. The germline V gene has CDR1 MNHNY and CDR2 SVGAGI (reference sequence). CDR3 length: 14 amino acids. The CDR3 region is CASSGTGANSPLHF. The CDR3 DNA reads as TGTGCCAGCAGTGGGACAGGGGCTAATTCACCCCTCCACTTT.

J is TRBJ1-5 and V is TRBV4-1, with 7 bases matching TRBD1. The V and J ends lost 1 base and 6 bases, in that order; junction bases with no gene match: 6. The CDR3 runs 15 residues. The germline CDR1 and CDR2 sequences are MGHRA and YSYEKL. Written as DNA, the CDR3 is TGCGCCAGCAGCCAAGGCAACAGGGGAGGTCAGCCCCAGCATTTT. Translated, it gives CASSQGNRGGQPQHF.

CDR3: CASSSGLAGGLTSTDTQYF. The CDR3 bases are TGCGCCAGCAGCTCCGGACTAGCGGGGGGCCTTACTAGCACAGATACGCAGTATTTT. The chain carries TRBV5-1 and TRBJ2-3; 14 nucleotides align to TRBD2. This CDR3 region has 19 residues. Germline CDR1 is SGHRS and CDR2 is YFSETQ. J was trimmed by 0 bases and V by 3 bases; bases with no gene match: 9.

The rearrangement uses TRBV4-3 and TRBJ1-5; 8 positions match TRBD1. This CDR3 is 15 amino acids long. In germline, CDR1 is LGHNA, CDR2 YSLEER. With V trimmed by 4 bases and J by 2 bases, 4 bases remained unmatched. The CDR3 is CASSPPGQGNQPQHF. CDR3 sequence (DNA): TGCGCCAGCAGCCCGCCGGGACAGGGCAATCAGCCCCAGCATTTT.

This rearrangement joins TRBV4-1 to TRBJ1-2, with D perhaps matching TRBD1 (5 bases). Trimming took 2 bases from V and 5 from J, leaving 12 bases between them. The germline gives CDR1 MGHRA, CDR2 YSYEKL. The CDR3 length is 14 residues. In DNA form, the CDR3 reads TGCGCCAGCAGCCAATTAGGGGACTTGTATGGCTACACCTTC. It encodes CASSQLGDLYGYTF.

The genes are TRBV19 and TRBJ2-7; 9 bases are a match to TRBD1. V gave up 5 bases and J gave up 4 bases; unmatched junction bases: 6. Looked up from germline, CDR1 is LNHDA and CDR2 is SQIVND (reference sequence). CDR3 length: 14 amino acids. The CDR3 region is CASSFTGTGYEQYF. The CDR3 DNA reads TGTGCCAGTAGTTTCACCGGGACAGGGTACGAGCAGTACTTC.

This sequence joins TRBV27 and TRBJ2-2; D perhaps matches TRBD1 (6 bases). This CDR3 contains 16 residues. The germline V gene has CDR1 MNHEY and CDR2 SMNVEV (reference sequence). Trimming stripped 5 bases from V and 3 bases from J, with 16 bases between. CDR3 bases: TGTGCCAGCAGTCCAGCCTCGGACAGCTACACCGGGGAGCTGTTTTTT. This encodes CASSPASDSYTGELFF.

V gene TRBV5-1 combines with J gene TRBJ2-3, with D possibly matching TRBD2 (6 bases). V gave up 6 bases and J gave up 0 bases, with 20 bases separating them. This CDR3 spans 17 amino acids. Germline V gene lookup returns CDR1 SGHRS and CDR2 YFSETQ. The CDR3 DNA sequence: TGCGCCAGCACCCCCGGTGCGGGGTCGCCTAGCACAGATACGCAGTATTTT. This gives the protein CASTPGAGSPSTDTQYF.

The chain uses TRBV12-5 and TRBJ2-3, with D possibly matching TRBD2 (6 bases). The V end lost 0 bases, the J end lost 3 bases, and 19 bases lay between the germline ends. The CDR3 is 18 residues long. Germline-derived CDR1 and CDR2 are LGHNT and FRNRAP. DNA for the CDR3: TGTGCTAGTGGTTTGGTACTCACCGGGACTCATGTTACAGATACGCAGTATTTT. Translating it yields CASGLVLTGTHVTDTQYF.

The V and J genes are TRBV18 and TRBJ2-5; D is undetermined. CDR1 is KGHSH and CDR2 is LQKENI in the germline V gene. This CDR3 spans 12 amino acids. The V end lost 4 bases, the J end lost 4 bases, and 7 bases lay between the germline ends. Written as DNA, the CDR3 is TGTGCCAGCTCACTCCAGCGAGAGACCCAGTACTTC. It specifies CASSLQRETQYF. Using reference TRBV18 and TRBJ2-5 for the parts outside the CDR3, the full variable domain is NAGVMQNPRHLVRRRGQEARLRCSPMKGHSHVYWYRQLPEEGLKFMVYLQKENIIDESGMPKERFSAEFPKEGPSILRIQQVVRGDSAAYFCASSLQRETQYFGPGTRLLVL.

This clone was seen just once. This rearrangement joins TRBV19 to TRBJ1-3, with TRBD1 matching 10 bases. The germline V gene encodes CDR1 LNHDA and CDR2 SQIVND (reference sequence). The CDR3 runs to 17 residues. Trimming took 10 bases from V and 0 from J; bases not matched to a gene: 12. This CDR3 is CATTDRGITVSGNTIYF. The CDR3 region has the DNA TGTGCCACCACGGACAGGGGGATCACCGTCTCTGGAAACACCATATATTTT.

The chain is built from TRBV19 and TRBJ2-7; TRBD2 agrees at 11 bases. The CDR3 totals 17 residues. The V gene's germline CDR1 is LNHDA and CDR2 SQIVND (reference sequence). The J segment lost 1 base and the V segment lost 5 bases, leaving 10 bases of the junction unmatched. CDR3 nucleotides: TGTGCCAGTAGTGATCGACTAGCGGGGCGGACTTCCTACGAGCAGTACTTC. Protein product: CASSDRLAGRTSYEQYF.

Details on this clone: No conserved phenylalanine or tryptophan ends this CDR3, so it is likely a read error. The DNA is omitted, as the CDR3 cannot be located on it reliably, and the CDR3 follows TCRdb's listing. V usage is TRBV4-3 and J usage is TRBJ2-4; the table names TRBD2, a call not compared with the DNA. Looked up from germline, CDR1 is LGHNA and CDR2 is YSLEER. The CDR3 is 12 amino acids long, termini counted. Here the CDR3 reads CASSPRGGGGDA.

The chain is built from TRBV7-9 and TRBJ2-2; TRBD2 aligns across 8 bases. The germline V gene has CDR1 SEHNR and CDR2 FQNEAQ (reference sequence). The ends lost 5 bases at V and 6 bases at J; junction bases unmatched: 2. The CDR3 has 13 residues. As DNA, the CDR3 is TGTGCCAGCAGCCCCGGGGGGGCCGGGGAGCTGTTTTTT. Amino acid sequence: CASSPGGAGELFF. Together with reference TRBV7-9 and TRBJ2-2, the CDR3 gives the full variable domain: DTGVSQNPRHKITKRGQNVTFRCDPISEHNRLYWYRQTLGQGPEFLTYFQNEAQLEKSRLLSDRFSAERPKGSFSTLEIQRTEQGDSAMYLCASSPGGAGELFFGEGSRLTVL.

This chain uses TRBV6-6 with TRBJ2-5; D call uncertain. The J call may be incorrect, as the DNA end agrees better with TRBJ2-7. CDR1 is MNHNY and CDR2 is SVGAGI in the germline V gene (reference sequence). The CDR3 contains 15 residues. CDR3 bases: TGTGCCAGCAGTTACTCGGTTGTGTACCTCTACGAGCAGTACTTC. Translated: CASSYSVVYLYEQYF.

The chain combines TRBV7-9 with TRBJ2-7; perhaps TRBD2 as D (5 bases). V gave up 5 bases and J gave up 7 bases, with 12 bases separating them. The V gene's germline CDR1 is SEHNR and CDR2 FQNEAQ (reference sequence). This CDR3 spans 12 amino acids. The CDR3: CASSPGPGEQYF. The CDR3 region has the DNA TGTGCCAGCAGCCCGGGCCCGGGAGAGCAGTACTTC.

Here the CDR3 reads CASIPSARKDYEQYF. The CDR3 DNA follows: TGTGCCAGCATCCCGTCCGCTAGGAAGGACTACGAGCAGTACTTC. This chain joins TRBV21-1 and TRBJ2-7; no check of the table's D call, TRBD2, against the DNA was made. TRBV21-1 is labeled a pseudogene. This CDR3 has 15 amino acids.